This T cell receptor (beta chain) was recorded in a study of early T cells in non-severe SARS-CoV-2 infection. The overall study: Alpha and beta chains were unpaired, from unsorted whole-blood bulk RNA. Findings of the study overall: Matching results from VDJdb favored anti-spike CD8 responses, leaving private and CD4 specificities undetected.

Individual cDNA molecules were tagged with unique molecular identifiers. TCRdb recomputed calls from the 5' RACE reads with MiXCR, one row per CDR3 protein. The data show some 76,000 distinct CDR3 sequences, about a sixth seen once. Germline CDR1 reads SNHLY; CDR2 reads FYNNEI. This CDR3 spans 12 amino acids. After removal of 5 bases from V and 4 bases from J, the junction contained 1 base not matched to a gene. Turning to this clonotype: Its target is not known.

The receptor's source is an adult who was a healthcare worker with PCR-confirmed SARS-CoV-2 infection or an uninfected control (not recorded which). The gene calls are TRBV2 and TRBJ2-5, with TRBD2 matching 7 bases. The sequencing input was whole blood. CDR3 residues: CASSWGGETQYF. The CDR3 region has the DNA TGTGCCAGCAGTTGGGGGGGAGAGACCCAGTACTTC.